This T cell receptor beta chain was sequenced in a study of CD8 T cells in ankylosing spondylitis. Broader study findings: Within matched ankylosing spondylitis synovial fluid, disease-linked clones were reportedly significantly enriched. Certain motif variants had earlier appeared in reactive arthritis synovial fluid and blood. Typical of ankylosing spondylitis blood, it appeared, was a TCR beta motif of eight highly homologous variants. CD8+ cells made up the disease-linked clones, which were relatively rare in peripheral blood.

The sample holds a few counts of this clonotype. Its antigen is currently unknown. Construction of TCR beta libraries was performed using quantitative 5'-RACE with molecular barcodes. TCRdb passed the 5' RACE reads through MiXCR, listing each CDR3 protein once. The top ten clones hold approximately 42% of a sample with a few hundred thousand distinct CDR3 sequences, about 17% of them seen once. V was pared by 5 bases and J by 2 bases, with 15 bases between. There are 15 residues in the CDR3. The V gene's germline CDR1 is MDHEN and CDR2 SYDVKM. The chain has TRBV28 and TRBJ1-1, with D maybe TRBD1 (5 bases). Sequencing was performed on blood, either unsorted or a sorted T cell fraction (not recorded which). This sequence was found in a male donor with ankylosing spondylitis. In DNA form, the CDR3 reads TGTGCCAGCAGTCCGGACAACCCAGGTAACACTGAAGCTTTCTTT. Translating gives CASSPDNPGNTEAFF.